These T cell receptor beta chains were read from a single sample in a study of tumor and adjacent non-tumor tissue in lung cancer. TCRdb called the multiplex PCR reads again in MiXCR, with one record for every CDR3 protein. The table records some 100,000 distinct CDR3 sequences, over 55% of them present only once. What was sequenced was distant non-tumor lung tissue. These receptors were collected from a man between 60 and 70 years old with non-small cell lung cancer. The CDR3 runs from the conserved cysteine through the conserved F or W. The order of the fields is V gene, J gene, D gene, clone size, CDR3 protein, CDR3 DNA. A D gene is named only where the DNA matches it firmly. Clone size is not always given. Where it is, it says once, few, many or a class for expanded clones.

v_gene: TRBV10-3
j_gene: TRBJ2-2
d_gene: -
abundance: -
CDR3aa: CAIKGAGKNTWELFF
CDR3nt: TGTGCCATCAAGGGAGCAGGGAAGAACACCTGGGAGCTGTTTTTC

v_gene: TRBV4-1
j_gene: TRBJ1-1
d_gene: TRBD1
abundance: -
CDR3aa: CASGRGQGNTEAFF
CDR3nt: TGCGCCAGCGGCAGGGGGCAGGGGAACACTGAAGCTTTCTTT

v_gene: TRBV11-2
j_gene: TRBJ2-5
d_gene: TRBD2
abundance: once
CDR3aa: CASSLDAGGQDTQYF
CDR3nt: TGTGCCAGCAGCCTAGACGCGGGAGGCCAAGATACTCAGTACTTC

v_gene: TRBV29-1
j_gene: TRBJ2-7
d_gene: -
abundance: -
CDR3aa: CIAGGYEQYF
CDR3nt: TGCATAGCTGGGGGTTACGAGCAGTACTTC

v_gene: TRBV20-1
j_gene: TRBJ1-1
d_gene: -
abundance: many
CDR3aa: CSAIDRNTEAFF
CDR3nt: TGCAGTGCCATAGACAGAAACACTGAAGCTTTCTTT

v_gene: TRBV28
j_gene: TRBJ1-5
d_gene: -
abundance: few
CDR3aa: CASSQQGFGQPQHF
CDR3nt: TGTGCCAGCAGTCAACAGGGTTTCGGTCAGCCCCAGCATTTT

v_gene: TRBV7-2
j_gene: TRBJ2-1
d_gene: TRBD2
abundance: -
CDR3aa: CASSLRTSGSNEQFF
CDR3nt: TGTGCCAGCAGCCTCCGGACTAGCGGGAGCAATGAGCAGTTCTTC

v_gene: TRBV6-1
j_gene: TRBJ2-3
d_gene: -
abundance: -
CDR3aa: CANSVGSDTYTQYF
CDR3nt: TGTGCCAACAGTGTGGGTAGCGACACATATACGCAGTATTTT

v_gene: TRBV25-1
j_gene: TRBJ2-3
d_gene: TRBD1
abundance: many
CDR3aa: CASSNRGMDTQYF
CDR3nt: TGTGCCAGCAGCAACAGGGGGATGGATACGCAGTATTTT

v_gene: TRBV5-4
j_gene: TRBJ2-7
d_gene: -
abundance: -
CDR3aa: CAGSSDSYSYERYF
CDR3nt: TGTGCCGGCAGTTCGGACAGTTACTCCTACGAGCGGTACTTC

v_gene: TRBV28
j_gene: TRBJ1-2
d_gene: -
abundance: -
CDR3aa: CATASRSLGYTF
CDR3nt: TGTGCAACAGCAAGCCGAAGTCTAGGCTACACCTTC

v_gene: TRBV5-5
j_gene: TRBJ2-6
d_gene: TRBD1
abundance: many
CDR3aa: CASSLVGQGSGANVLTF
CDR3nt: TGTGCCAGCAGCTTGGTGGGACAGGGCTCTGGGGCCAACGTCCTGACTTTC

v_gene: TRBV28
j_gene: TRBJ2-2
d_gene: TRBD1
abundance: -
CDR3aa: CASERQGSTGELSF
CDR3nt: TGTGCCAGCGAGAGACAGGGTAGCACCGGGGAGCTGTCTTTT

v_gene: TRBV4-1
j_gene: TRBJ2-5
d_gene: -
abundance: many
CDR3aa: CASSQLRHQETQYF
CDR3nt: TGCGCCAGCAGCCAATTACGGCACCAAGAGACCCAGTACTTC

v_gene: TRBV21-1
j_gene: TRBJ2-1
d_gene: -
abundance: -
CDR3aa: CASSAYRGPSYNEQFF
CDR3nt: TGTGCCAGCAGCGCCTACAGGGGGCCCTCCTACAATGAGCAGTTCTTC

v_gene: TRBV4-1
j_gene: TRBJ2-2
d_gene: -
abundance: -
CDR3aa: CTSSRGGQMNSEELFF
CDR3nt: TGTACCAGCAGCCGAGGAGGACAGATGAATAGCGAAGAGCTGTTTTTT

v_gene: TRBV21-1
j_gene: TRBJ1-2
d_gene: -
abundance: -
CDR3aa: CASIGLGYGYTF
CDR3nt: TGTGCCAGTATAGGGCTGGGCTATGGCTACACCTTC

v_gene: TRBV28
j_gene: TRBJ2-7
d_gene: TRBD1
abundance: -
CDR3aa: CASSLFTGQGAIEQYF
CDR3nt: TGTGCCAGCAGTTTATTCACGGGACAGGGGGCAATTGAGCAATACTTC

v_gene: TRBV29-1
j_gene: TRBJ1-3
d_gene: TRBD1
abundance: -
CDR3aa: CSVRAGQRYGNTICF
CDR3nt: TGCAGCGTTCGAGCGGGACAGCGCTATGGAAACACCATATGTTTT

v_gene: TRBV6-2/TRBV6-3
j_gene: TRBJ2-1
d_gene: TRBD2
abundance: -
CDR3aa: CASSDRTSVNHEQLF
CDR3nt: TGTGCCAGCAGCGACCGGACTAGCGTGAATCATGAGCAGTTATTC